The clone carrying this T cell receptor (beta chain) was recorded only once. Its matching antigen is unknown. The method was immunoSEQ multiplex PCR; TCRdb's version includes in-frame clones alone and lacks a portion of them. The table shows about 2.3 million clones, with 90% to 95% occurring only once. J gave up 4 bases and V 3 bases, and 9 bases lay outside the gene matches. Germline V CDR1 and CDR2: SGDLS, YYNGEE. This CDR3 comprises 15 residues. The data derive from a study of shared clonotypes between healthy human individuals. Study as a whole: Every donor yielded three CD4 naive, three CD4 memory, two CD8 naive and one CD8 memory plate.

Study conclusions and caveats: Rarefaction demonstrated incomplete sorted-subset sequencing despite large depth.

Partitioning of CD4+ cells yielded a CD45RA+ naive subset and a CD45RA-negative memory subset. The chain joins TRBV9 to TRBJ2-5, with 7 bases that match TRBD1. The sequence derives from a young man in good health. Some clones in this sample may be carry-over from other donors' samples. The sample comprised naive CD4+ T cells from PBMCs. Described subset: CD45RA+ positively selected. CDR3 nucleotides: TGTGCCAGCAGCGGGACGGGACAGCATCTAGAGACCCAGTACTTC. It codes for CASSGTGQHLETQYF.